These 24 T cell receptor beta chains originate from one sample sequenced in a study of cytomegalovirus exposure and HLA in healthy donors. Primers included in the PCR were 60 Vbeta and 13 Jbeta primers. Assay: immunoSEQ multiplex PCR; the TCRdb copy retains only in-frame clones and omits some. This sample yields some 140,000 clones, of which 70% to 85% are seen a single time; 8.8% belongs to the top ten. Source material: PBMCs. These TCRs come from a woman in her fifties or sixties in good health and CMV-seropositive.

The CDR3 nucleotides read TGTGCCAGCAGCATCTCCGGGACAGGGCTTGAAAAACTGTTTTTT. It is translated as CASSISGTGLEKLFF. The chain employs TRBV9 and TRBJ1-4; 9 nucleotides align to TRBD1. V shed 4 bases and J 7 bases; nucleotides not matched to a gene: 8. Germline CDR1 is SGDLS and CDR2 is YYNGEE. The CDR3 is 15 amino acids.

V is TRBV28 and J is TRBJ1-5; a weak D match, TRBD1 (6 bases). Deletions cut 3 bases from V and 3 bases from J, with 9 bases between. CDR3 length equals 14 residues. Germline CDR1 MDHEN, CDR2 SYDVKM. Here the CDR3 reads CASSLDRVNQPQHF. The CDR3 coding sequence is TGTGCCAGCAGTTTGGACAGAGTCAATCAGCCCCAGCATTTT.

The genes are TRBV30 and TRBJ2-5, with 12 bases aligning to TRBD2. This CDR3 is 17 amino acids long. V lost 0 bases to trimming and J lost 3 bases; unmatched junction nucleotides: 8. Germline loops: CDR1 GTSNPN, CDR2 SVGIG (reference sequence). The CDR3 is CAWSVRSSSGGEETQYF. As DNA, the CDR3 is TGTGCCTGGAGTGTACGTTCGTCTAGCGGGGGGGAAGAGACCCAGTACTTC.

In regard to this clone: An end of the junction does not agree with germline; a read error may underlie this. The chain has TRBV9 and TRBJ2-2; D may be TRBD1 (6 bases). CDR1 is SGDLS and CDR2 is YYNGEE in the germline V gene. The CDR3 extends over 16 amino acids. The CDR3: CASSVLAGATTGELLF. The CDR3, as DNA: TGTGCCAGCAGCGTATTGGCAGGGGCTACCACCGGGGAGCTGCTTTTT. Using reference TRBV9 and TRBJ2-2 for the parts outside the CDR3, the full variable domain is DSGVTQTPKHLITATGQRVTLRCSPRSGDLSVYWYQQSLDQGLQFLIQYYNGEERAKGNILERFSAQQFPDLHSELNLSSLELGDSALYFCASSVLAGATTGELLFGEGSRLTVL.

This chain links TRBV4-1 with TRBJ1-6; TRBD1 matches at 7 bases. The V and J ends lost 1 base and 7 bases, in that order; junction bases with no gene match: 7. Per the germline V gene, CDR1 is MGHRA and CDR2 is YSYEKL. The CDR3 loop spans 16 amino acids. The CDR3 reads CASSQVTTGINSPLHF. Here the CDR3 DNA reads TGCGCCAGCAGCCAAGTCACGACAGGGATAAATTCACCCCTCCACTTT.

V and J are TRBV5-6 and TRBJ2-7; no definite D call. The germline V gene has CDR1 SGHDT and CDR2 YYEEEE. CDR3 length equals 14 residues. Trimming took 4 bases from V and 4 from J, leaving 15 bases between them. The CDR3: CASSLSLLRYEQYF. As DNA, the CDR3 is TGTGCCAGCAGCCTCTCGCTTCTCAGGTACGAGCAGTACTTC.

The chain joins TRBV28 to TRBJ1-5; 7 bases line up with TRBD1. The CDR3 is made up of 14 amino acids. Per germline, CDR1 MDHEN and CDR2 SYDVKM. V shed 6 bases and J 7 bases; nucleotides not matched to a gene: 9. This chain's CDR3 is CASRTGVKGQPQHF. DNA for the CDR3: TGTGCCAGCAGAACAGGGGTGAAAGGCCAGCCCCAGCATTTT.

Here the CDR3 reads CAISESRTGGIYEQYF. The CDR3 DNA is TGTGCCATCAGTGAGTCGAGGACAGGGGGGATCTACGAGCAGTACTTC. The chain carries TRBV10-3 and TRBJ2-7; 10 bases are a match to TRBD1. The CDR3 contains 16 residues. The germline V gene encodes CDR1 ENHRY and CDR2 SYGVKD. Germline trimming cut 0 bases from V and 3 bases from J; bases unmatched to any gene: 5.

The chain has TRBV18 and TRBJ1-2, with TRBD1 matching 8 bases. The CDR3 consists of 15 residues. Germline V CDR1 and CDR2: KGHSH, LQKENI. V lost 3 bases to trimming and J lost 7 bases; unmatched junction nucleotides: 10. CDR3: CASSPMTGEWFGYTF. In nucleotides, the CDR3 is TGTGCCAGCTCACCTATGACAGGGGAGTGGTTTGGCTACACCTTC.

V is TRBV7-2 and J is TRBJ2-7, with a tentative D call TRBD1 (5 bases). The germline CDR1 and CDR2 sequences are SGHTA and FQGNSA. V dropped 4 bases and J dropped 0 bases, with 10 bases sitting between them. The CDR3 runs 14 residues. DNA of the CDR3: TGTGCCAGCAGCTCTCCGACAGCCTCCTACGAGCAGTACTTC. Protein product: CASSSPTASYEQYF.

This clone was seen only a few times. V usage is TRBV27 and J usage is TRBJ1-1; a weak D match, TRBD1 (5 bases). The ends were cut back, 3 bases at V and 3 bases at J, with 8 bases in the middle. Germline loops: CDR1 MNHEY, CDR2 SMNVEV (reference sequence). CDR3 length equals 13 residues. CDR3 nucleotides: TGTGCCAGCAGTTTCAGCAGGGACACTGAAGCTTTCTTT. Its translation: CASSFSRDTEAFF.

The chain couples TRBV5-5 to TRBJ1-4; D is uncertain. The CDR3 is made up of 18 amino acids. V dropped 4 bases and J dropped 0 bases, with 19 bases sitting between them. Germline CDR1 is SGHKS and CDR2 is YYEKEE (reference sequence). The CDR3 DNA follows: TGTGCCAGCAGCCTAGGAGGAGCTGCTTTTCCAACTAATGAAAAACTGTTTTTT. This translates into CASSLGGAAFPTNEKLFF.

The gene calls are TRBV9 and TRBJ2-5; D gene unclear. V lost 0 bases and J lost 3, with 6 bases in between. Germline V gene lookup returns CDR1 SGDLS and CDR2 YYNGEE. The CDR3 runs 13 residues. CDR3 bases: TGTGCCAGCAGCGTAGCTATGGAAGAGACCCAGTACTTC. Residues: CASSVAMEETQYF.

This clone was picked up a small number of times. The chain links TRBV6-1 to TRBJ1-6, with 10 bases lining up with TRBD1. J was trimmed by 5 bases and V by 3 bases; bases with no gene match: 4. Germline V CDR1 and CDR2: MNHNS, SASEGT. This CDR3 has 16 residues. CDR3 in DNA: TGTGCCAGCAGTGAGTTCGGGACAGGGGATAATTCACCCCTCCACTTT. Amino acid sequence: CASSEFGTGDNSPLHF.

The V and J genes are TRBV9 and TRBJ2-2, with 9 bases lining up with TRBD2. The CDR3 length is 17 residues. Losses at the gene ends were 3 bases for V and 1 base for J; bases not matched to a gene: 7. CDR1 SGDLS and CDR2 YYNGEE come from the germline V gene. CDR3: CASSAEMTSGNTGELFF. The DNA of the CDR3 is TGTGCCAGCAGCGCCGAAATGACTAGCGGGAACACCGGGGAGCTGTTTTTT.

The rearrangement joins TRBV30 to TRBJ2-7, with D uncertain. V lost 5 bases to trimming and J lost 4 bases, with 12 bases between them. The CDR3 sequence is 12 residues long. CDR1 is GTSNPN, CDR2 SVGIG, per germline (reference sequence). The CDR3 is CAWGSNKYEQYF. The CDR3 DNA is TGTGCCTGGGGCTCCAACAAGTACGAGCAGTACTTC.

The V call is TRBV7-2, the J call TRBJ1-1; D gene ambiguous. The germline CDR1 and CDR2 sequences are SGHTA and FQGNSA. V was shortened by 3 bases and J by 4 bases, with 9 bases between the two germline ends. The CDR3 spans 13 residues. The CDR3: CASSFLGGTEAFF. The CDR3 coding sequence is TGTGCCAGCAGCTTCCTCGGAGGCACTGAAGCTTTCTTT.

This chain uses TRBV6-1 with TRBJ2-1; TRBD2 agrees at 9 bases. The CDR3 is 14 residues long. Germline CDR1 and CDR2: MNHNS and SASEGT. J lost 5 bases, V lost 5 bases, and 4 bases had no gene match. The CDR3 DNA reads TGTGCCAGCAGTTTAGCGGGGGTCAACAATGAGCAGTTCTTC. It is translated as CASSLAGVNNEQFF.

The CDR3 reads CASSVFSNEQFF. The CDR3 DNA follows: TGTGCCAGCAGCGTATTCAGCAATGAGCAGTTCTTC. This chain uses TRBV9 with TRBJ2-1; D gene unclear. CDR3 length: 12 amino acids. The germline V gene encodes CDR1 SGDLS and CDR2 YYNGEE. The germline V and J ends were trimmed by 1 base and 6 bases, with 5 bases remaining between them.

The chain joins TRBV19 to TRBJ2-3; 7 bases agree with TRBD2. The CDR3 is 15 amino acids. The J segment lost 2 bases and the V segment lost 3 bases, leaving 5 bases of the junction unmatched. Per the germline V gene, CDR1 is LNHDA and CDR2 is SQIVND (reference sequence). CDR3 sequence: CASSIGSGITDTQYF. For the CDR3, the DNA is TGTGCCAGTAGTATCGGAAGCGGGATCACAGATACGCAGTATTTT.

The count of this clone is one. The chain employs TRBV15 and TRBJ2-5; 8 nucleotides agree with TRBD2. Germline values: CDR1 LNHNV, CDR2 YYDKDF (reference sequence). J lost 8 bases, V lost 1 base, and 15 bases had no gene match. The CDR3 totals 17 residues. This CDR3 is CATSRGPHGSGEGTQYF. In nucleotides, the CDR3 is TGTGCCACCAGCAGAGGCCCCCATGGTAGCGGGGAGGGTACCCAGTACTTC.

The chain employs TRBV5-1 and TRBJ2-2; 9 nucleotides match TRBD2. The germline V gene has CDR1 SGHRS and CDR2 YFSETQ. This CDR3 is built from 15 residues. The trim removed 4 bases at V and 5 bases at J, leaving 6 bases unmatched. CDR3 in DNA: TGCGCCAGCAGCATTGAGCGGGGGGTTACCGGGGAGCTGTTTTTT. Encoded protein: CASSIERGVTGELFF.

The gene calls are TRBV18 and TRBJ2-7; 13 bases match TRBD2. This CDR3 comprises 16 residues. Looked up from germline, CDR1 is KGHSH and CDR2 is LQKENI. V dropped 4 bases and J dropped 4; count of bases not matched to a gene: 7. The CDR3 reads CASSLGLAGAEYEQYF. The CDR3 nucleotides are TGTGCCAGCTCACTTGGACTAGCGGGGGCTGAGTACGAGCAGTACTTC. Full variable domain (missing parts from reference TRBV18 and TRBJ2-7): NAGVMQNPRHLVRRRGQEARLRCSPMKGHSHVYWYRQLPEEGLKFMVYLQKENIIDESGMPKERFSAEFPKEGPSILRIQQVVRGDSAAYFCASSLGLAGAEYEQYFGPGTRLTVT.

The table lists this clone with a count of one. The V gene is TRBV2, the J gene TRBJ2-3, with D possibly matching TRBD2 (6 bases). Trimming left V 2 bases short and J 3 bases short, with 12 bases between. In germline, CDR1 is SNHLY, CDR2 FYNNEI. The CDR3 is 15 amino acids. CDR3 sequence reads: CASSENGLATDTQYF. In nucleotides, the CDR3 is TGTGCCAGCAGTGAAAATGGGCTAGCGACAGATACGCAGTATTTT.